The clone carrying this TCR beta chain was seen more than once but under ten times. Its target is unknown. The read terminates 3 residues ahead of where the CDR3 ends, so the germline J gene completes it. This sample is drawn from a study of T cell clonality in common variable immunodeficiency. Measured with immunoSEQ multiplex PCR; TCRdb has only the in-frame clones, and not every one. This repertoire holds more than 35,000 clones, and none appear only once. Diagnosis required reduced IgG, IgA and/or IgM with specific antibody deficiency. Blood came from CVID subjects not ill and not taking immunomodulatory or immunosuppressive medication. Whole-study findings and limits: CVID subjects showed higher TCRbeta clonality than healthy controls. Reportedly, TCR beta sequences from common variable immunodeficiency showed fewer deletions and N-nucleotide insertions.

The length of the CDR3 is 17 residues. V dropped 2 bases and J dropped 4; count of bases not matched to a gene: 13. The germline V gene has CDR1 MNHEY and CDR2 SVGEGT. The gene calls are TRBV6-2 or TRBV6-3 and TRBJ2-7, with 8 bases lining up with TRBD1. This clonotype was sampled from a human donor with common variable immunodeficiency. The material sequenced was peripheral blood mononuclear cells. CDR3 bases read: TGTGCCAGCAGTTACCCCTATGGGCCAGGGGGCAGGTACGAG. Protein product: CASSYPYGPGGRYE. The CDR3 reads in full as CASSYPYGPGGRYEQYF.